Below, 8 T cell receptor beta chains from the same sample are listed, as sequenced in a study of blood T cell repertoires in COVID-19. Sequencing was performed with immunoSEQ multiplex PCR; in TCRdb, only in-frame clones are kept and a portion is missing. The sample includes under 200,000 clones, roughly 85% of them seen just once. The sample taken for sequencing was peripheral blood. These receptors were collected from a woman aged 60-70 years with COVID-19, enrolled during active disease.

The CDR3 DNA is TGTGCCAGCAGCCAACCGGGACTAGCGGGAGAGGGCGAGCAGTTCTTC. Translating gives CASSQPGLAGEGEQFF. The chain recombines TRBV7-2 with TRBJ2-1, with 14 bases that match TRBD2. The CDR3 runs to 16 residues. Per germline, CDR1 SGHTA and CDR2 FQGNSA. The V segment lost 5 bases and the J segment 10 bases; nucleotides outside the gene matches: 10. Using reference TRBV7-2 and TRBJ2-1 for the parts outside the CDR3, the full variable domain is GAGVSQSPSNKVTEKGKDVELRCDPISGHTALYWYRQSLGQGLEFLIYFQGNSAPDKSGLPSDRFSAERTGGSVSTLTIQRTQQEDSAVYLCASSQPGLAGEGEQFFGPGTRLTVL.

A single count supports this clone. V usage is TRBV18 and J usage is TRBJ2-1, with TRBD1 matching 9 bases. J lost 2 bases, V lost 6 bases, and 5 bases had no gene match. The CDR3 is 15 residues long. Per germline, CDR1 KGHSH and CDR2 LQKENI. In nucleotides, the CDR3 is TGTGCCAGCTCTTCCGGGACAGGGACCTACAATGAGCAGTTCTTC. Residues: CASSSGTGTYNEQFF.

This chain uses TRBV18 with TRBJ2-7, with D possibly matching TRBD2 (6 bases). CDR3 size: 13 residues. V lost 6 bases and J lost 3, with 12 bases in between. Germline loops: CDR1 KGHSH, CDR2 LQKENI. CDR3 in amino acids: CASSQGLLYEQYF. CDR3 DNA: TGTGCCAGCTCGCAGGGACTCCTCTACGAGCAGTACTTC.

This rearrangement joins TRBV5-6 to TRBJ2-5, with D possibly TRBD2 on 6 matching bases. The CDR3 sequence is 14 residues long. Trimming took off 6 bases at V and 4 bases at J, with 16 bases between the two ends. Per the germline V gene, CDR1 is SGHDT and CDR2 is YYEEEE. The CDR3 loop reads CASTRAGDLETQYF. The CDR3 nucleotides are TGTGCCAGCACCCGAGCCGGGGACTTAGAGACCCAGTACTTC.

The chain has TRBV5-1 and TRBJ2-1, with 9 positions matching TRBD2. The ends lost 9 bases at V and 3 bases at J; junction bases unmatched: 7. Per germline, CDR1 SGHRS and CDR2 YFSETQ. There are 14 residues in the CDR3. In nucleotides, the CDR3 is TGCGCCACCAAGACTAGCGGAAACTACAATGAGCAGTTCTTC. Translated: CATKTSGNYNEQFF.

V is TRBV7-9 and J is TRBJ2-1; no clear D. The CDR3 covers 13 residues. CDR1 is SEHNR and CDR2 is FQNEAQ in the germline V gene (reference sequence). V shed 2 bases and J shed 4 bases, with 6 bases lying between them. Here the CDR3 reads CASSLRSYNEQFF. In DNA form, the CDR3 reads TGTGCCAGCAGCTTAAGGAGTTACAATGAGCAGTTCTTC.

The gene calls are TRBV24-1 and TRBJ2-7; TRBD2 is a possible D gene (6 bases). The CDR3 is 12 amino acids. The V gene lost 10 bases and the J gene lost 4 bases, with 13 bases spanning the gap. Per germline, CDR1 KGHDR and CDR2 SFDVKD. The CDR3 coding sequence is TGTGCCACGGGGGACTTTTGTTACGAGCAGTACGTC. It specifies CATGDFCYEQYV.

This clone was recorded only once. J is TRBJ1-2 and V is TRBV27, with no clear D. V was pared by 6 bases and J by 7 bases, with 15 bases between. Looked up from germline, CDR1 is MNHEY and CDR2 is SMNVEV (reference sequence). CDR3 length: 13 residues. The CDR3 region is CASSYNEGSGYTF. The CDR3 nucleotides read TGTGCCAGCAGCTACAACGAAGGGAGTGGCTACACCTTC.